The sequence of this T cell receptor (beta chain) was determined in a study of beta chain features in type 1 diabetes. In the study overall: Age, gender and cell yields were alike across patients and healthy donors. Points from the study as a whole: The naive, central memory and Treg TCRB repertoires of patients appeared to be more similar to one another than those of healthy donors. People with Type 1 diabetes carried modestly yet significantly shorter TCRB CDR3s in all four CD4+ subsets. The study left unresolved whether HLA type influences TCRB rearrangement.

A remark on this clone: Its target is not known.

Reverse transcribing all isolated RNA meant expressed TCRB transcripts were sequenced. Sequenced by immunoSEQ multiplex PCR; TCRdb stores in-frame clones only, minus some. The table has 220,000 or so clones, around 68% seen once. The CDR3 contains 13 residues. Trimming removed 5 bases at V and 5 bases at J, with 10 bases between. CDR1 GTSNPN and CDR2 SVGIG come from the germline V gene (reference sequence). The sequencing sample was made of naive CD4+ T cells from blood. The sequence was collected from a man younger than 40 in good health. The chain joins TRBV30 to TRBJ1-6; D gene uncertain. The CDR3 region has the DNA TGTGCCTGGGTCGGTGAAGATAATTCACCCCTCCACTTT. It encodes CAWVGEDNSPLHF.